These 18 T cell receptor beta chains originate from one sample sequenced in a study of blood T cell dynamics during melanoma immunotherapy (dated by TCRdb to 2020 to 2021). The time point label on this specimen signifies: week 3, after first cycle of checkpoint inhibitor. Library preparation used the immunoSEQ multiplex PCR assay. Not all clones reach the TCRdb copy of this immuneACCESS table, which keeps in-frame sequences only. Checked studies attribute under half of the gap to unresolved V genes and leave the rest unexplained. The sample yields 350 to 500 clones; 70% to 85% were counted once. Of the sample, 40% to 60% falls within the top ten clones. The source was cell-free DNA from blood, collected from a patient treated with checkpoint blockade. In the paper's terms, the cell subset or site label means: plasma cell-free DNA. Source of these receptors: a human donor with melanoma.

The chain recombines TRBV7-2 with TRBJ1-3; 8 positions agree with TRBD1. The length of the CDR3 is 17 residues. CDR1 and CDR2 (germline): SGHTA, FQGNSA. Trimming at V came to 3 bases and at J to 0 bases, leaving 7 bases not matched to a gene. CDR3 DNA: TGTGCCAGCAGCTTTGGACAGGGAATCCTCTCTGGAAACACCATATATTTT. This sequence encodes CASSFGQGILSGNTIYF.

The chain carries TRBV7-8 and TRBJ1-5, with 7 positions matching TRBD1. The CDR3 spans 15 residues. CDR1 is SGHVS and CDR2 is FQNEAQ in the germline V gene. The V segment lost 1 base and the J segment 2 bases; nucleotides outside the gene matches: 2. The CDR3: CASSLEGQRNQPQHF. CDR3 nucleotides: TGTGCCAGCAGCTTAGAGGGACAGCGCAATCAGCCCCAGCATTTT. Full variable domain (missing parts from reference TRBV7-8 and TRBJ1-5): GAGVSQSPRYKVAKRGQDVALRCDPISGHVSLFWYQQALGQGPEFLTYFQNEAQLDKSGLPSDRFFAERPEGSVSTLKIQRTQQEDSAVYLCASSLEGQRNQPQHFGDGTRLSIL.

The rearrangement uses TRBV5-1 and TRBJ2-7; 8 nucleotides align to TRBD1. This CDR3 region has 14 residues. Losses at the gene ends were 4 bases for V and 4 bases for J; bases not matched to a gene: 7. The germline V gene has CDR1 SGHRS and CDR2 YFSETQ. This CDR3 is CASSMLRGQYEQYF. CDR3 coding DNA: TGCGCCAGCAGCATGCTCAGGGGGCAGTACGAGCAGTACTTC.

The table lists this clone with a count of one. V is TRBV28 and J is TRBJ1-4; 12 positions agree with TRBD1. The CDR3 is 15 amino acids. The V gene end was trimmed by 6 bases and the J gene end by 7 bases; junction bases not matched to a gene: 6. Looked up from germline, CDR1 is MDHEN and CDR2 is SYDVKM. The CDR3 here is CASRRDRGQGEKLFF. As DNA, the CDR3 is TGTGCCAGCAGACGGGACAGGGGGCAGGGTGAAAAACTGTTTTTT.

The J gene is TRBJ1-5, the V gene TRBV13; tentatively, D is TRBD1 (6 bases). V lost 0 bases, J lost 1 base, and 13 bases lay in between. The CDR3 loop spans 17 amino acids. CDR1 is PRHDT and CDR2 is FYEKMQ in the germline V gene (reference sequence). This chain's CDR3 is CASSLGPGGLSNQPQHF. CDR3 DNA: TGTGCCAGCAGCTTAGGCCCGGGGGGCCTAAGCAATCAGCCCCAGCATTTT.

V is TRBV9 and J is TRBJ2-3; the D gene is possibly TRBD1 (6 bases). V was cut by 7 bases and J by 0 bases, with 18 bases left in between. CDR1 and CDR2 from the germline V gene are SGDLS and YYNGEE. The CDR3 sequence is 16 residues long. CDR3 residues: CASGSGTTSSTDTQYF. Written as DNA, the CDR3 is TGTGCCAGCGGATCCGGGACAACGTCTAGCACAGATACGCAGTATTTT.

This rearrangement joins TRBV5-1 to TRBJ1-6, with 9 bases aligning to TRBD1. Trimming at V came to 2 bases and at J to 10 bases, leaving 7 bases not matched to a gene. This CDR3 has 15 amino acids. Germline-derived CDR1 and CDR2 are SGHRS and YFSETQ. The CDR3 DNA follows: TGCGCCAGCAGCTTAGGGACAGGGCAATACTCACCCCTCCACTTT. It encodes CASSLGTGQYSPLHF.

The genes are TRBV6-6 and TRBJ1-2, with D tentatively TRBD1 (5 bases). Germline values: CDR1 MNHNY, CDR2 SVGAGI (reference sequence). This CDR3 is built from 11 residues. V lost 9 bases, J lost 4 bases, and 9 bases lay in between. Here the CDR3 DNA reads TGTGCCAGTATCGGGGGCTATGGCTACACCTTC. It translates to CASIGGYGYTF.

The chain employs TRBV7-2 and TRBJ2-3, with 7 bases lining up with TRBD1. The V gene end was trimmed by 5 bases and the J gene end by 3 bases; junction bases not matched to a gene: 8. This CDR3 spans 15 amino acids. CDR1 is SGHTA, CDR2 FQGNSA, per germline. The CDR3 here is CASSQQGIGTDTQYF. In DNA, the CDR3 is TGTGCCAGCAGCCAACAGGGGATTGGGACAGATACGCAGTATTTT.

The chain links TRBV4-2 to TRBJ2-6; a weak D match, TRBD2 (6 bases). Germline lookup yields CDR1 LGHNA and CDR2 YNFKEQ. This CDR3 comprises 16 residues. V was clipped by 1 base and J by 2 bases, with 9 bases between them. CDR3 DNA sequence: TGTGCCAGCAGCCAAGTAGGAGGGACTGGGGCCAACGTCCTGACTTTC. It codes for CASSQVGGTGANVLTF.

The chain employs TRBV27 and TRBJ2-1; 13 bases are shared with TRBD2. With V trimmed by 7 bases and J by 9 bases, 9 bases remained unmatched. The CDR3 sequence is 15 residues long. CDR1 is MNHEY and CDR2 is SMNVEV in the germline V gene (reference sequence). The CDR3 nucleotides read TGTGCCAGCACCCTGGGACTAGCGGGGAGAAGTGAGCAGTTCTTC. This translates into CASTLGLAGRSEQFF.

The chain couples TRBV4-1 to TRBJ2-5; 9 nucleotides line up with TRBD2. The J segment lost 5 bases and the V segment lost 0 bases, leaving 10 bases of the junction unmatched. The CDR3 length is 17 residues. CDR1 and CDR2 from the germline V gene are MGHRA and YSYEKL. The CDR3 loop is CASSQDSASGAVETQYF. CDR3 bases: TGCGCCAGCAGCCAAGACTCGGCTAGCGGGGCCGTGGAGACCCAGTACTTC.

This chain connects TRBV19 to TRBJ1-2; a possible D gene is TRBD1 (5 bases). Per the germline V gene, CDR1 is LNHDA and CDR2 is SQIVND (reference sequence). Trimming took off 3 bases at V and 7 bases at J, with 15 bases between the two ends. The CDR3 is made up of 14 amino acids. This chain's CDR3 is CASSIWDGPSGYTF. The CDR3 DNA reads TGTGCCAGTAGTATCTGGGACGGTCCATCTGGCTACACCTTC.

This chain joins TRBV5-1 and TRBJ1-1; D is undetermined. The germline V and J ends were trimmed by 0 bases and 1 base, with 7 bases remaining between them. CDR3 size: 14 residues. In germline, CDR1 is SGHRS, CDR2 YFSETQ. CDR3 loop: CASSLASQNTEAFF. As DNA, the CDR3 is TGCGCCAGCAGCTTGGCTTCACAGAACACTGAAGCTTTCTTT.

The chain joins TRBV7-9 to TRBJ1-1; tentatively, D is TRBD1 (5 bases). CDR3 length: 15 residues. Germline loops: CDR1 SEHNR, CDR2 FQNEAQ (reference sequence). V lost 1 base, J lost 1 base, and 10 bases lay in between. The DNA for the CDR3 is TGTGCCAGCAGCTTAGTGTCAGGGAGGAACACTGAAGCTTTCTTT. This translates into CASSLVSGRNTEAFF.

This clone was seen just once. This sequence joins TRBV28 and TRBJ1-6; D is uncertain. Trimming left V 2 bases short and J 13 bases short, with 18 bases between. CDR1 is MDHEN and CDR2 is SYDVKM in the germline V gene. The CDR3 covers 15 residues. CDR3 sequence reads: CASSLPSYSPSPLHF. In DNA, the CDR3 is TGTGCCAGCAGTTTACCCTCCTATAGCCCTAGTCCCCTCCACTTT.

Only a few counts were recorded for this clone. The chain uses TRBV4-1 and TRBJ2-7; D might be TRBD1 (5 bases). The CDR3 covers 16 residues. Deletions cut 0 bases from V and 1 base from J, with 13 bases between. The germline gives CDR1 MGHRA, CDR2 YSYEKL. The CDR3 here is CASSQESQGWSYEQYF. CDR3 DNA sequence: TGCGCCAGCAGCCAAGAAAGTCAGGGATGGTCCTACGAGCAGTACTTC.

The rearrangement uses TRBV19 and TRBJ1-2; D remains unclear. CDR1 is LNHDA, CDR2 SQIVND, per germline (reference sequence). Trimming took off 3 bases at V and 3 bases at J, with 11 bases between the two ends. The CDR3 is made up of 14 amino acids. In DNA form, the CDR3 reads TGTGCCAGTAGTATTCCCCCGGAAGACTATGGCTACACCTTC. As protein: CASSIPPEDYGYTF.